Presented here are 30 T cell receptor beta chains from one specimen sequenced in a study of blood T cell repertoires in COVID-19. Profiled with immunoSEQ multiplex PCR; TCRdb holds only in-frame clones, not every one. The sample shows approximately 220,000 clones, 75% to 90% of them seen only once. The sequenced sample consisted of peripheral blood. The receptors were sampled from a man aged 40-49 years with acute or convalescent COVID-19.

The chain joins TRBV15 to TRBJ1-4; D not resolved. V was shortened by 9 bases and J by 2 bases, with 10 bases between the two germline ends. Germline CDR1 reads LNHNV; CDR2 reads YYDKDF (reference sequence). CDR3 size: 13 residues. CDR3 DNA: TGTGCCACAAGCCCCCAGACTAATGAAAAACTGTTTTTT. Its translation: CATSPQTNEKLFF.

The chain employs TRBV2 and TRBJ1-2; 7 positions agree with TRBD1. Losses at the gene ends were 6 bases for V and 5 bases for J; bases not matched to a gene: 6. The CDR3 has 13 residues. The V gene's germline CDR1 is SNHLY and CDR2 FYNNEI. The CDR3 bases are TGTGCCAGCAGACTCGCGACAGGGTATGGCTACACCTTC. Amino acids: CASRLATGYGYTF. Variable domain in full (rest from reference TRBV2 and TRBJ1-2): EPEVTQTPSHQVTQMGQEVILRCVPISNHLYFYWYRQILGQKVEFLVSFYNNEISEKSEIFDDQFSVERPDGSNFTLKIRSTKLEDSAMYFCASRLATGYGYTFGSGTRLTVV.

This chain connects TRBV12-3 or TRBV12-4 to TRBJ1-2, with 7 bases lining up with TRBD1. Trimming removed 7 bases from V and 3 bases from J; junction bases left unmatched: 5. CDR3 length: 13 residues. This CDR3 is CASKGQGDYGYTF. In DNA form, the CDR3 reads TGTGCCAGCAAAGGGCAGGGGGACTATGGCTACACCTTC.

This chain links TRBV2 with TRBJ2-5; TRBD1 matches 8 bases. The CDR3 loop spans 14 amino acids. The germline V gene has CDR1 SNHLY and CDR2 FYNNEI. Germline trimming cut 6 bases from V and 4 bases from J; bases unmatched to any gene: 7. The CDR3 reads CASRETGVGETQYF. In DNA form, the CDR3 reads TGTGCCAGCAGGGAGACAGGGGTCGGAGAGACCCAGTACTTC.

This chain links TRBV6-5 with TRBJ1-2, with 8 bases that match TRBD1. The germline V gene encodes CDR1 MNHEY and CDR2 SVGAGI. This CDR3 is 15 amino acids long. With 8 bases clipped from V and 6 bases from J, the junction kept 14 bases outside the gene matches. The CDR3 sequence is CASSRYGQGRNGYTF. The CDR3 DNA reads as TGTGCCAGCTCCCGTTATGGACAGGGAAGAAATGGCTACACCTTC.

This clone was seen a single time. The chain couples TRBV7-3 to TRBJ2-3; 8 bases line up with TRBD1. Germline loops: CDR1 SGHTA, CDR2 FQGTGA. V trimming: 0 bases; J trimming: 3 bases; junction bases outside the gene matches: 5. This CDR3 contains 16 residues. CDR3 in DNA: TGTGCCAGCAGCTTAACCTTGACAGGGGCTACAGATACGCAGTATTTT. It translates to CASSLTLTGATDTQYF.

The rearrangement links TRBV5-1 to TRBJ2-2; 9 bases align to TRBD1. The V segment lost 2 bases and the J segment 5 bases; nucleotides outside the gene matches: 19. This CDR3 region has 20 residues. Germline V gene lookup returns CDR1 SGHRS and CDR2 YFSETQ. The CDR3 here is CASSFPDGTGLSSSTGELFF. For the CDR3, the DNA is TGCGCCAGCAGCTTCCCTGACGGGACAGGGTTAAGCTCGTCGACCGGGGAGCTGTTTTTT.

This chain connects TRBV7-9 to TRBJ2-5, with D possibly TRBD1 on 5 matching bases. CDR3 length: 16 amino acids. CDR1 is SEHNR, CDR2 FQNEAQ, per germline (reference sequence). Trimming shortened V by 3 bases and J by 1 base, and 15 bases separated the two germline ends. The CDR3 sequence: CASSFYQTAIQETQYF. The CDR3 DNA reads TGTGCCAGCAGCTTTTATCAGACAGCCATCCAAGAGACCCAGTACTTC.

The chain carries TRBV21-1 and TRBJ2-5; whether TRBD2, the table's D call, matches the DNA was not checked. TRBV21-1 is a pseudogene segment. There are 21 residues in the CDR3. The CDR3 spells CASSKVGPWGRGKTRPETQYF. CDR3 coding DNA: TGTGCCAGCAGCAAAGTGGGTCCTTGGGGTCGAGGGAAGACCAGGCCGGAGACCCAGTACTTC.

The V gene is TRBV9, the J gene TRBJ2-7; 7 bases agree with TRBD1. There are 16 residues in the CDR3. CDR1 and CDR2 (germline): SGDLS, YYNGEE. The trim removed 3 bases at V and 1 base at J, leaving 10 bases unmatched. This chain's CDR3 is CASSDPRTGSSYEQYF. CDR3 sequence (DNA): TGTGCCAGCAGCGACCCCCGGACAGGTTCTTCCTACGAGCAGTACTTC.

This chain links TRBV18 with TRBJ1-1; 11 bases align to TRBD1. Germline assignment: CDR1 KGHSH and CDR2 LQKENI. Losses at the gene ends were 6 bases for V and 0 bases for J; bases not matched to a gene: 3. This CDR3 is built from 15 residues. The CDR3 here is CASSPGQGVNTEAFF. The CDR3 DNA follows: TGTGCCAGCTCCCCGGGACAGGGGGTGAACACTGAAGCTTTCTTT.

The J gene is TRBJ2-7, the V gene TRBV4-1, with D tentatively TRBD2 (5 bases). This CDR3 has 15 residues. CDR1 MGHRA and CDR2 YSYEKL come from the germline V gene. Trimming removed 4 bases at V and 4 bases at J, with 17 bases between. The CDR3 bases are TGCGCCAGCAGCCGCCAATGGGGAGTTAGGTACGAGCAGTACTTC. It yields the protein CASSRQWGVRYEQYF.

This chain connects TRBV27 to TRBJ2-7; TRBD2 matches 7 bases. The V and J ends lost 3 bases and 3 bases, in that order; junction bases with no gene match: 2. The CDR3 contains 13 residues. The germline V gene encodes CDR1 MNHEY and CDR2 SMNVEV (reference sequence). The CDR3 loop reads CASSFRGGYEQYF. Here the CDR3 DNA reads TGTGCCAGCAGTTTCCGCGGGGGCTACGAGCAGTACTTC.

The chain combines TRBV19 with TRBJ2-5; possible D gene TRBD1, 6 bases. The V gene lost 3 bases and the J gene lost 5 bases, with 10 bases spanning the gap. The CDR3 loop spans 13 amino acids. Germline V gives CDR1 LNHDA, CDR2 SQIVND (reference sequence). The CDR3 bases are TGTGCCAGTAGTATGACAGGTACGGAGACCCAGTACTTC. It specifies CASSMTGTETQYF.

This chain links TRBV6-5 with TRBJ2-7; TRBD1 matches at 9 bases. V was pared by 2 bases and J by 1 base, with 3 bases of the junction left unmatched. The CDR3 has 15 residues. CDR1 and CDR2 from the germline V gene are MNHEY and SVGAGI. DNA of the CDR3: TGTGCCAGCAGTTACCTCGGGACAGGGTCCTACGAGCAGTACTTC. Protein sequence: CASSYLGTGSYEQYF.

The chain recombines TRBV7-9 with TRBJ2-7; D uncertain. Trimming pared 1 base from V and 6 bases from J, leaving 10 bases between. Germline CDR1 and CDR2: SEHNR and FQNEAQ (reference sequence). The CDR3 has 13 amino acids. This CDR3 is CASSLVVAPEQYF. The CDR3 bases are TGTGCCAGCAGCTTAGTAGTAGCACCCGAGCAGTACTTC.

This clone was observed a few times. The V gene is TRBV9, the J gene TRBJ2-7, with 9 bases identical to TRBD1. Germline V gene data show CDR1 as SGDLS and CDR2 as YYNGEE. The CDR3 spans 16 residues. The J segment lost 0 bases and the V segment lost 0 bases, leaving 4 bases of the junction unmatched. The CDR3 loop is CASSVDTGGASYEQYF. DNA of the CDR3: TGTGCCAGCAGCGTAGATACAGGGGGCGCCTCCTACGAGCAGTACTTC.

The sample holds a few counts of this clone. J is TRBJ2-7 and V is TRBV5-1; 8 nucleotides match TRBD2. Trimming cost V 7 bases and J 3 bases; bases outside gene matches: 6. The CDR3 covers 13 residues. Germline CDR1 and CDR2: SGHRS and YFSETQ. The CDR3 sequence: CASRSGNFYEQYF. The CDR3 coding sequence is TGCGCCAGCCGTAGCGGGAACTTCTACGAGCAGTACTTC. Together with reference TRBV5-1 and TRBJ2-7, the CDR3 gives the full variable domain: KAGVTQTPRYLIKTRGQQVTLSCSPISGHRSVSWYQQTPGQGLQFLFEYFSETQRNKGNFPGRFSGRQFSNSRSEMNVSTLELGDSALYLCASRSGNFYEQYFGPGTRLTVT.

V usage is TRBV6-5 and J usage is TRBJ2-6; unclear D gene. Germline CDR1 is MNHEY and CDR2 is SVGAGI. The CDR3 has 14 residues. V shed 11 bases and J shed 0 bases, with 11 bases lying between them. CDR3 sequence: CASAPGSGANVLTF. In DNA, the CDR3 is TGTGCCTCGGCCCCGGGCTCTGGGGCCAACGTCCTGACTTTC.

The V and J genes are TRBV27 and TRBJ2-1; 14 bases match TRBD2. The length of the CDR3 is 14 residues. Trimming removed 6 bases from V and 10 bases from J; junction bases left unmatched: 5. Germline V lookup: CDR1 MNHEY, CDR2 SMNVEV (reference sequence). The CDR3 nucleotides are TGTGCCAGCAGGGGGACTAGCGGGAGAATCGAGCAGTTCTTC. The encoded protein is CASRGTSGRIEQFF.

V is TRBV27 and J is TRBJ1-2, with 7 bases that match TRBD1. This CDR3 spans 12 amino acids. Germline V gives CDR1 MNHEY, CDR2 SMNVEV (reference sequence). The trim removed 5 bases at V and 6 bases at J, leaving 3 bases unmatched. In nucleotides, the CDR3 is TGTGCCAGCAGTCTAGGGGGCCATGGCTACACCTTC. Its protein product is CASSLGGHGYTF.

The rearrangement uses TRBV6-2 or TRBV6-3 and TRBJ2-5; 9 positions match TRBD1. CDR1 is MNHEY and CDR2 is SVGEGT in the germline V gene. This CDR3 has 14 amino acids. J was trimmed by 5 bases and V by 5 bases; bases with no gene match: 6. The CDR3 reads CASSRQGVWETQYF. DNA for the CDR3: TGTGCCAGCAGTCGACAGGGGGTCTGGGAGACCCAGTACTTC.

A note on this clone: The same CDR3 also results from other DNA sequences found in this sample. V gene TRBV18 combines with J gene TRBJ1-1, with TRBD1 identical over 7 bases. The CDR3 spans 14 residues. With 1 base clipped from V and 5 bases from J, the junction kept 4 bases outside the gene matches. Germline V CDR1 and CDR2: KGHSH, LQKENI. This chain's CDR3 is CASSPQGAPTEAFF. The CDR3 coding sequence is TGTGCCAGCTCACCACAGGGGGCGCCTACTGAAGCTTTCTTT. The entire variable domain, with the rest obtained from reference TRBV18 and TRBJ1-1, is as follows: NAGVMQNPRHLVRRRGQEARLRCSPMKGHSHVYWYRQLPEEGLKFMVYLQKENIIDESGMPKERFSAEFPKEGPSILRIQQVVRGDSAAYFCASSPQGAPTEAFFGQGTRLTVV.

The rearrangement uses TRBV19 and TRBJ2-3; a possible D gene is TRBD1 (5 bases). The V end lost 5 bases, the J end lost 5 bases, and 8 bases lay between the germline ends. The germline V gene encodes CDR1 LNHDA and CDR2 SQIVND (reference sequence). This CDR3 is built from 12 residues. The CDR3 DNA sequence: TGTGCCAGTAGTGACAGAAAAGATACGCAGTATTTT. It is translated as CASSDRKDTQYF.

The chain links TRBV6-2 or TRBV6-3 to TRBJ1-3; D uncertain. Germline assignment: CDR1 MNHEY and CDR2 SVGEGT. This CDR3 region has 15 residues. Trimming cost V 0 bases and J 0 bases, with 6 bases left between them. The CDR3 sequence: CASSYSPDSGNTIYF. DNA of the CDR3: TGTGCCAGCAGTTACTCTCCAGACTCTGGAAACACCATATATTTT.

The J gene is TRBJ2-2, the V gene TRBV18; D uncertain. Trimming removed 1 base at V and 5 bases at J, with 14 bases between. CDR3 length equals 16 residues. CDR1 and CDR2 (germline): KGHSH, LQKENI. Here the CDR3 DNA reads TGTGCCAGCTCACCACAGTTGGGCAGTCGGACCGGGGAGCTGTTTTTT. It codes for CASSPQLGSRTGELFF.

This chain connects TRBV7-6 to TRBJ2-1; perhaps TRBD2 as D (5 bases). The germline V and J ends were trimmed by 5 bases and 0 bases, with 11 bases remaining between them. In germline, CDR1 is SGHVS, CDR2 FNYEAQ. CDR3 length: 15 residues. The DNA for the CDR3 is TGTGCCAGCAGCACCGGACTGAACTCCTACAATGAGCAGTTCTTC. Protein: CASSTGLNSYNEQFF.

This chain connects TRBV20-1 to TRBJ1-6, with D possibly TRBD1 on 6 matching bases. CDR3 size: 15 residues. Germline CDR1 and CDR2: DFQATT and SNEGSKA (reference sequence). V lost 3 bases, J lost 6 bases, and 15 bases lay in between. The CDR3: CSASRGGPLNSPLHF. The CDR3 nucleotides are TGCAGTGCTAGTAGGGGGGGCCCCCTTAATTCACCCCTCCACTTT.

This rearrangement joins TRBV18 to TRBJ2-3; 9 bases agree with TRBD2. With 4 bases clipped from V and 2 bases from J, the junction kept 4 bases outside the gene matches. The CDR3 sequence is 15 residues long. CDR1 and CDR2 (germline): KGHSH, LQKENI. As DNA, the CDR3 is TGTGCCAGCTCACGACTAGCGGCCCACACAGATACGCAGTATTTT. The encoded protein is CASSRLAAHTDTQYF.

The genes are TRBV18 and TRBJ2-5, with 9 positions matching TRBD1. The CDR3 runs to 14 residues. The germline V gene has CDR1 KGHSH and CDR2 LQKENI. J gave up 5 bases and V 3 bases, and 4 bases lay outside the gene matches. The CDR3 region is CASSPQQGAETQYF. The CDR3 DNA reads TGTGCCAGCTCACCGCAACAGGGGGCTGAGACCCAGTACTTC.